This T cell receptor (beta chain) was recorded in a study of blood T cells in healthy people across ages. Study-wide points: Naive and antigen-experienced cells could not be conclusively compared, given unsorted PBMCs.

A J-beta primer mix and a sample-barcoded 5' primer were used in a second PCR of roughly 7 to 12 cycles. Each TCR beta cDNA got a 12-nucleotide random molecular identifier. One entry per CDR3 protein results from TCRdb running MiXCR on the 5' RACE reads. The top ten clones hold approximately 15% of a sample with roughly 650,000 distinct CDR3 sequences, roughly 30% of them seen once. The CDR3 contains 14 residues. Germline-derived CDR1 and CDR2 are LNHNV and YYDKDF (reference sequence). In regard to this clonotype: The antigen is not known.

The chain is built from TRBV15 and TRBJ2-4, with D unresolved. The J call may be incorrect, as the DNA end agrees better with TRBJ2-7. Material: blood. The TCR sequence derives from a woman aged 80 or older in good health. CDR3 coding DNA: TGTGCCACCAGCAGAGATGGGCCCGATTACGAGCAGTACTTC. It is translated as CATSRDGPDYEQYF.